This is a list of T cell receptor beta chains from one sample in a study of PD-L1 blockade in urothelial cancer. Here immunoSEQ multiplex PCR was the method, and the copy in TCRdb shows in-frame clones only, minus some. This table has about 83,000 clones, approximately 86% appearing once. Sample: PBMCs, taken around atezolizumab (anti-PD-L1) treatment. Receptor source: a woman aged 70-85 years with urothelial cancer. Each CDR3 is given with its conserved first and last residue.

v_call,cdr3_length,cdr3_aa
TRBV5-6,17,CASSLYRSAGVANEQFF
TRBV30,16,CACPPLAGGSYNEQFF
TRBV18,15,CASSPRQGDSETQYF
TRBV6-5,16,CASSYTRDREGGELFF
TRBV6-6,15,CASSTQGGGPYEQYF
TRBV9,13,CASSGDRVETQYF
TRBV7-2,12,CASSLDLFEQYF
TRBV28,15,CASLAPWSLWNEQFF
TRBV2,14,CASSADRVGQPQHF
TRBV19,14,CASSKGGANTEAFF
TRBV28,17,CASSLATGLGVNYGYTF
TRBV6-6,16,CASSWGLAGEVDTQYF
TRBV7-8,12,CASSYRDNEQFF
TRBV19,15,CASSIYPDPQETQYF
TRBV7-2,17,CASSLASRVGGGLPQYF
TRBV6-4,15,CASSEELSSYNEQFF
TRBV29-1,11,CSVLTAYGYTF
TRBV21-1,19,CASSNCSGRGRTFNYGYTF
TRBV7-2,15,CASSSQTGAPYGYTF
TRBV9,15,CASSVVQGGNTEAFF
TRBV7-2,14,CASSFLARPYEQYF
TRBV7-3,13,CASSLNREHEQYF
TRBV5-1,15,CASRPTSVTTDTQYF
TRBV11-2,11,CASSSTGIQYF
TRBV4-2,19,CASSQSPSGGALNTGELFF
TRBV7-3,16,CASSPRASGIRNEQFF
TRBV13,15,CASSLRRQGAHEQFF
TRBV29-1,14,CSVEGPGAFNTQYF
TRBV6-6,16,CASSYSTSGGADTQYF
TRBV29-1,12,CSVWKGADEQFF
TRBV28,14,CASTIGQGNQPQHF
TRBV4-2,18,CASSQDRGAGGPNNEQFF
TRBV2,15,CASSATHTTGNTIYF
TRBV28,15,CASSLSSRGTGELFF
TRBV10-3,15,CAISEGGQGTETQYF
TRBV4-1,12,CASSPGTGGYTF
TRBV27,16,CASSLGRLAGAYEQYF
TRBV18,14,CASSPAWGGETQYF
TRBV6-5,15,CASSRGDRDRDTQYF
TRBV2,14,CASSEPGLVDEQYF
TRBV10-3,15,CAISEARTGTNTIYF
TRBV28,14,CASSLQGIWNTIYF
TRBV9,15,CASSPGRSINYGYTF
TRBV30,14,CAWSSLAGGDTQYF
TRBV19,15,CASSIDQTGGYEQYF
TRBV19,14,CASSIELARETQYF
TRBV5-4,16,CASSSPYTGVNYGYTF
TRBV28,16,CASSLFGSGHSYEQYF
TRBV6-1,13,CASSGGDLREAFF
TRBV19,14,CASSIKGEYTEAFF
TRBV30,15,CAWSVLSGQDSPLHF
TRBV5-1,17,CASSEGLAGGVAYEQYF
TRBV5-6,15,CASSFIGTGDEKLFF
TRBV5-1,15,CASSPLAGEGYEQYF